Below, one T cell receptor (beta chain) is given with its context. What it binds is not known. The data were taken from a study of radiotherapy plus CTLA-4 blockade in lung cancer. CDR1 is MNHEY, CDR2 SMNVEV, per germline (reference sequence). V lost 5 bases to trimming and J lost 6 bases; unmatched junction nucleotides: 3. CDR3 length: 13 residues. The repertoire was sequenced with immunoSEQ multiplex PCR; TCRdb's copy has only in-frame clones and lacks some. This sample has approximately 76,000 clones, with 78% found just once. Findings of the study overall: Reported findings show early blood T cell clone dynamics, with interferon-beta, best predicted response. Expansion of tumor-derived TCR clones was observed in blood after radiotherapy plus ipilimumab.

Patients with chemo-refractory metastatic non-small-cell lung cancer received focal radiation plus CTLA-4 blockade with ipilimumab. The sample consisted of peripheral blood, taken from a patient treated with radiotherapy plus ipilimumab. The source of this sequence is a human donor with non-small cell lung cancer who had a partial response to radiotherapy plus ipilimumab. Some clones in this sample may be carry-over from other donors' samples. V is TRBV27 and J is TRBJ1-2; 10 bases agree with TRBD1. CDR3 bases: TGTGCCAGCAGTCCGGACAGGGGGGATGGCTACACCTTC. Its protein product is CASSPDRGDGYTF.